This entry lists 26 T cell receptor beta chains sequenced from one sample in a study of human T cells and chemical hapten exposure. Unique molecular identifiers were attached to individual cDNA molecules during library preparation. TCRdb re-called the reads through MiXCR, storing one row per CDR3 protein. The sample lists around 2,300 distinct CDR3 sequences; around 50% were seen once. Noted treatment: therapeutic diphenylcyclopropenone sensitization with weekly scalp DPC. The sample consisted of whole blood, taken before DPC sensitization or 2, 6, or about 24 weeks after (not recorded which). All receptors come from an adult with alopecia areata. Some clones in this sample may be carry-over from other donors' samples. This table probably holds off-target reads from a library built for another chain.

This chain links TRBV19 with TRBJ2-2, with 7 bases fitting TRBD2. Germline CDR1 and CDR2: LNHDA and SQIVND (reference sequence). Germline trimming cut 6 bases from V and 5 bases from J; bases unmatched to any gene: 6. The CDR3 runs to 14 residues. The CDR3 loop is CASRPGLPTGELFF. The DNA for the CDR3 is TGTGCCAGTAGGCCGGGACTACCAACCGGGGAGCTGTTTTTT.

The chain employs TRBV20-1 and TRBJ2-1; 11 positions agree with TRBD2. Germline trimming cut 5 bases from V and 4 bases from J; bases unmatched to any gene: 7. This CDR3 has 15 amino acids. Germline CDR1 DFQATT, CDR2 SNEGSKA (reference sequence). CDR3 sequence: CSAPQTSGTYNEQFF. The CDR3 DNA reads TGCAGTGCTCCCCAGACTAGCGGGACTTACAATGAGCAGTTCTTC.

This chain uses TRBV11-2 with TRBJ2-7; D uncertain. Trimming took off 4 bases at V and 3 bases at J, with 13 bases between the two ends. Germline CDR1 and CDR2: SGHAT and FQNNGV. This CDR3 is built from 14 residues. CDR3 DNA: TGTGCCAGCAGCTCAAGGTTACAGAGCTACGAGCAGTACTTC. Protein product: CASSSRLQSYEQYF.

This chain links TRBV10-1 with TRBJ2-3, with 11 nucleotides matching TRBD2. J gave up 4 bases and V 4 bases, and 10 bases lay outside the gene matches. The CDR3 is 17 residues long. CDR1 and CDR2 from the germline V gene are WNHNN and SYGVQD (reference sequence). The CDR3 region is CASSVDPSGRMPDTQYF. The CDR3 coding sequence is TGCGCCAGCAGTGTTGACCCTAGCGGGAGGATGCCAGATACGCAGTATTTT.

V gene TRBV7-2 combines with J gene TRBJ2-1, with D possibly TRBD1 on 6 matching bases. V lost 1 base, J lost 1 base, and 8 bases lay in between. Germline V gives CDR1 SGHTA, CDR2 FQGNSA. The CDR3 length is 15 residues. The CDR3 loop reads CASSLGQASYNEQFF. The CDR3 nucleotides read TGTGCCAGCAGCTTAGGACAGGCGTCCTACAATGAGCAGTTCTTC.

The rearrangement uses TRBV7-2 and TRBJ2-3; D gene unclear. This CDR3 spans 12 amino acids. V gave up 0 bases and J gave up 6 bases, with 4 bases separating them. Germline V gene sequence: CDR1 SGHTA, CDR2 FQGNSA. CDR3 loop: CASSLAADTQYF. DNA for the CDR3: TGTGCCAGCAGCTTAGCGGCGGATACGCAGTATTTT. The full variable domain, completed using reference TRBV7-2 and TRBJ2-3, is GAGVSQSPSNKVTEKGKDVELRCDPISGHTALYWYRQSLGQGLEFLIYFQGNSAPDKSGLPSDRFSAERTGGSVSTLTIQRTQQEDSAVYLCASSLAADTQYFGPGTRLTVL.

The genes are TRBV2 and TRBJ2-6; D remains ambiguous. This CDR3 has 16 residues. Trimming shortened V by 3 bases and J by 2 bases, and 11 bases separated the two germline ends. The V gene's germline CDR1 is SNHLY and CDR2 FYNNEI. CDR3 amino acids: CASSDSRNAGANVLTF. The CDR3, as DNA: TGTGCCAGCAGTGATTCCCGGAACGCTGGGGCCAACGTCCTGACTTTC.

The table lists this clonotype with a count of one. The chain recombines TRBV6-6 with TRBJ2-3; the D gene could be TRBD1 or TRBD2 (5 bases each). V shed 7 bases and J shed 0 bases, with 11 bases lying between them. Germline V lookup: CDR1 MNHNY, CDR2 SVGAGI (reference sequence). CDR3 length: 14 residues. CDR3 region: CASIWGGSTDTQYF. The DNA of the CDR3 is TGTGCCAGCATATGGGGCGGGAGCACAGATACGCAGTATTTT.

The chain joins TRBV6-1 to TRBJ2-7, with 7 nucleotides matching TRBD2. The CDR3 is 17 residues long. V lost 3 bases to trimming and J lost 0 bases; unmatched junction nucleotides: 11. Looked up from germline, CDR1 is MNHNS and CDR2 is SASEGT. This chain's CDR3 is CASSDPGLTSNSYEQYF. The CDR3 bases are TGTGCCAGCAGTGATCCGGGACTAACTTCTAACTCCTACGAGCAGTACTTC.

The rearrangement links TRBV3-1 to TRBJ2-5; 7 bases align to TRBD2. The CDR3 extends over 16 amino acids. The germline CDR1 and CDR2 sequences are LGHDT and YNNKEL (reference sequence). The V and J ends lost 0 bases and 2 bases, in that order; junction bases with no gene match: 6. CDR3 nucleotides: TGTGCCAGCAGCCAAGATATGGGGAGGGGTCAAGAGACCCAGTACTTC. Protein sequence: CASSQDMGRGQETQYF.

This clonotype was observed a few times. The rearrangement links TRBV12-3 or TRBV12-4 to TRBJ2-3; no definite D call. The V and J ends lost 7 bases and 2 bases respectively, with 25 bases between them. CDR3 length: 18 amino acids. The CDR3 nucleotides are TGTGCCAGCACTACGATTTTCGGCATACGGTTGCACACAGATACGCAGTATTTT. Translation gives CASTTIFGIRLHTDTQYF.

The chain employs TRBV29-1 and TRBJ2-4, with D hard to call. The CDR3 is 14 residues long. Germline CDR1 is SQVTM and CDR2 is ANQGSEA. V shed 4 bases and J shed 0 bases, with 10 bases lying between them. This chain's CDR3 is CSVVSSLAKNIQYF. CDR3 DNA: TGCAGCGTTGTGAGTTCGCTAGCCAAAAACATTCAGTACTTC.

The chain carries TRBV3-1 and TRBJ2-1; TRBD2 might be the D (5 bases). Per the germline V gene, CDR1 is LGHDT and CDR2 is YNNKEL (reference sequence). This CDR3 is built from 15 residues. V was clipped by 0 bases and J by 6 bases, with 12 bases between them. The CDR3 DNA is TGTGCCAGCAGCCAAGAAAGCGGACTCGTCAATGAGCAGTTCTTC. It is translated as CASSQESGLVNEQFF.

The gene calls are TRBV10-3 and TRBJ1-2; no reliable D call. CDR1 and CDR2 from the germline V gene are ENHRY and SYGVKD. Trimming took off 6 bases at V and 3 bases at J, with 11 bases between the two ends. The CDR3 spans 13 residues. CDR3 DNA sequence: TGTGCCATCAGGGCGGGAGAGTACTATGGCTACACCTTC. This gives the protein CAIRAGEYYGYTF.

This clonotype was detected only once. This rearrangement joins TRBV30 to TRBJ2-2, with 8 bases aligning to TRBD1. Per germline, CDR1 GTSNPN and CDR2 SVGIG (reference sequence). The CDR3 spans 14 residues. Germline trimming cut 5 bases from V and 4 bases from J; bases unmatched to any gene: 6. The CDR3 reads CAWGRDRTTGELFF. Written as DNA, the CDR3 is TGTGCCTGGGGACGGGACAGGACCACCGGGGAGCTGTTTTTT.

This clonotype was observed a single time. The chain couples TRBV11-2 to TRBJ2-5; no clear D. CDR1 and CDR2 from the germline V gene are SGHAT and FQNNGV. This CDR3 has 13 residues. Trimming removed 0 bases at V and 5 bases at J, with 7 bases between. The CDR3 DNA reads as TGTGCCAGCAGCTTAGAGGTCGTGGAGACCCAGTACTTC. Translation gives CASSLEVVETQYF.

The rearrangement uses TRBV29-1 and TRBJ2-5; TRBD1 aligns across 8 bases. Looked up from germline, CDR1 is SQVTM and CDR2 is ANQGSEA. V shed 5 bases and J 6 bases; nucleotides not matched to a gene: 14. The CDR3 covers 15 residues. Here the CDR3 reads CSVRTGNSKSKTQYF. CDR3 nucleotides: TGCAGCGTTAGGACAGGGAATTCGAAATCGAAGACCCAGTACTTC.

The chain has TRBV2 and TRBJ2-5; D call uncertain. The germline V and J ends were trimmed by 5 bases and 4 bases, with 2 bases remaining between them. From germline, CDR1 is SNHLY and CDR2 FYNNEI. The CDR3 has 10 residues. The CDR3 reads CASSRETQYF. The CDR3 DNA reads as TGTGCCAGCAGTCGAGAGACCCAGTACTTC.

The rearrangement joins TRBV6-2 or TRBV6-3 to TRBJ2-1; D perhaps matches TRBD2 (6 bases). Looked up from germline, CDR1 is MNHEY and CDR2 is SVGEGT. The V end was cut by 4 bases, the J end by 9 bases, with 10 bases between. This CDR3 is 12 amino acids long. In DNA form, the CDR3 reads TGTGCCAGCAGTTTCGGCGGGATTGAGCAGTTCTTC. Its protein is CASSFGGIEQFF.

This clonotype has more than one count but fewer than ten. V and J are TRBV24-1 and TRBJ2-1; the match to TRBD2 covers 10 bases. The germline gives CDR1 KGHDR, CDR2 SFDVKD. The junction had 8 bases not matched to a gene; V was cut back by 5 bases and J by 2 bases. The CDR3 length is 17 residues. The CDR3 is CATSGDSTSGAYNEQFF. The CDR3, as DNA: TGTGCCACCAGTGGAGACTCCACTAGCGGGGCCTACAATGAGCAGTTCTTC.

This chain's CDR3 is CASSGFGSASYNEQFF. CDR3 DNA: TGTGCCAGCAGCGGGTTTGGTAGCGCATCTTACAATGAGCAGTTCTTC. The chain combines TRBV6-4 with TRBJ2-1; D perhaps matches TRBD2 (5 bases). Germline CDR1 is MRHNA and CDR2 is SNTAGT. This CDR3 region has 16 residues. V dropped 6 bases and J dropped 4 bases, with 19 bases sitting between them.

The CDR3 protein is CASSVGLAGADEQFF. The CDR3 nucleotides are TGTGCCAGCAGCGTGGGACTAGCGGGAGCCGATGAGCAGTTCTTC. The chain is built from TRBV7-9 and TRBJ2-1; 14 bases line up with TRBD2. Germline V CDR1 and CDR2: SEHNR, FQNEAQ (reference sequence). The CDR3 runs 15 residues. The V and J ends lost 5 bases and 8 bases, in that order; junction bases with no gene match: 5.

The chain employs TRBV27 and TRBJ2-4; D ambiguous. Trimming took off 8 bases at V and 0 bases at J, with 14 bases between the two ends. The CDR3 totals 15 residues. CDR1 MNHEY and CDR2 SMNVEV come from the germline V gene (reference sequence). CDR3 loop: CASYSRFGAKNIQYF. The CDR3 DNA reads TGTGCCAGCTATTCTAGGTTTGGAGCCAAAAACATTCAGTACTTC.

The chain employs TRBV20-1 and TRBJ2-7; possible D gene TRBD2, 7 bases. The V end was cut by 6 bases, the J end by 2 bases, with 26 bases between. Per the germline V gene, CDR1 is DFQATT and CDR2 is SNEGSKA (reference sequence). The CDR3 loop spans 17 amino acids. The CDR3 DNA reads TGCAGTGCCCGCCCTGGGTTGTCGGGGGGCTTCCCCTACGAGCAGTACTTC. It specifies CSARPGLSGGFPYEQYF.

The J gene is TRBJ2-7, the V gene TRBV11-2; a weak D match, TRBD2 (5 bases). Germline V CDR1 and CDR2: SGHAT, FQNNGV. The CDR3 is 12 residues long. The V and J ends lost 4 bases and 9 bases respectively, with 13 bases between them. The CDR3 loop reads CASSSYAEAQYF. The CDR3 region has the DNA TGTGCCAGCAGCTCCTACGCGGAGGCGCAGTACTTC.

The V gene is TRBV6-5, the J gene TRBJ2-5; D may match TRBD1 or TRBD2 (5 bases each). Germline CDR1 is MNHEY and CDR2 is SVGAGI. V shed 4 bases and J shed 1 base, with 10 bases lying between them. The CDR3 is made up of 14 amino acids. The CDR3 nucleotides read TGTGCCAGCAGTTCGTCCGGGACCCAAGAGACCCAGTACTTC. This sequence encodes CASSSSGTQETQYF.